Included here is one T cell receptor beta chain sequence, with context. Its specificity is unknown. Collection of a 2.5 ml blood sample took place per donor. Germline-derived CDR1 and CDR2 are DFQATT and SNEGSKA (reference sequence). This CDR3 has 13 amino acids. This record belongs to a study of monozygotic twins with inflammatory bowel disease. Regarding the study as a whole: Data gave no support to a single strong signal or clonotype associated with IBD.

For each CDR3 protein, TCRdb gives one entry from its re-call of the 5' RACE reads, without DNA. Recorded for this sample: approximately 330,000 distinct CDR3 sequences. The specimen was blood. V usage is TRBV20-1 and J usage is TRBJ2-7; there is no DNA to check the TCRdb D call of TRBD1. This TCR was sampled from a human donor with ulcerative colitis or Crohn's disease, or a healthy co-twin of an affected twin (not recorded which). The CDR3 here is CSARPGQSYEQYF.